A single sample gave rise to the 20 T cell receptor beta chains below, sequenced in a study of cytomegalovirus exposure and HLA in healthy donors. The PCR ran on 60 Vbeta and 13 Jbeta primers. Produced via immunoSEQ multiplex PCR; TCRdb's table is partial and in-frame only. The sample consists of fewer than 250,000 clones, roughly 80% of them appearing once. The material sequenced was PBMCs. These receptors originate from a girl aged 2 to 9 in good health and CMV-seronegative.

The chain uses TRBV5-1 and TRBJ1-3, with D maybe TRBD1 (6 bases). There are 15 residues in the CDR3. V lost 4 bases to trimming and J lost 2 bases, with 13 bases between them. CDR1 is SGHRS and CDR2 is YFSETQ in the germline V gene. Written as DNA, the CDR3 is TGCGCCAGCAGCACACAACAGGGACCTGGAAACACCATATATTTT. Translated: CASSTQQGPGNTIYF.

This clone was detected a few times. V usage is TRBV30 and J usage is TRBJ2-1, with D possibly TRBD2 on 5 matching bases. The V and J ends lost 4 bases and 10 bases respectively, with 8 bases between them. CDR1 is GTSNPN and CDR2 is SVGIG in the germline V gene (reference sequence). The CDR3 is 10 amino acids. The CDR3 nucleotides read TGTGCCTGGACTCGAGGGGAGCAGTTCTTC. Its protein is CAWTRGEQFF.

The CDR3 spells CASSFGTGNEKLFF. CDR3 DNA: TGTGCCAGCAGCTTCGGGACAGGGAATGAAAAACTGTTTTTT. This chain joins TRBV7-9 and TRBJ1-4; 9 bases map to TRBD1. The CDR3 covers 14 residues. J was trimmed by 5 bases and V by 3 bases; bases with no gene match: 1. The germline gives CDR1 SEHNR, CDR2 FQNEAQ (reference sequence).

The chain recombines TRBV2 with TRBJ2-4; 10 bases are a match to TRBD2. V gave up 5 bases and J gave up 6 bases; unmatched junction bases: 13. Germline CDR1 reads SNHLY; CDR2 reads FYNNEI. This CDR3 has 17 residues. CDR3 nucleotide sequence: TGTGCCAGCAGTCGAACTTCGAGCGGGAGGGCCCGAAACATTCAGTACTTC. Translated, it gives CASSRTSSGRARNIQYF.

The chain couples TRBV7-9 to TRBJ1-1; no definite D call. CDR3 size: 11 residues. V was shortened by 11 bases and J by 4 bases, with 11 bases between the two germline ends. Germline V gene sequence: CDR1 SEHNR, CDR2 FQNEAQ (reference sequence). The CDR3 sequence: CADGEVTEAFF. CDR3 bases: TGTGCCGATGGGGAGGTCACTGAAGCTTTCTTT.

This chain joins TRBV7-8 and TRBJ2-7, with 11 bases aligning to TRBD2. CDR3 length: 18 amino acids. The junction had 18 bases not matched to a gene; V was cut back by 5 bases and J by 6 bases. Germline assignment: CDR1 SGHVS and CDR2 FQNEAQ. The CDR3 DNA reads TGTGCCAGCAGCGTGCCTGCGACTAGCGGGACCGTCGGAACCGAGCAGTACTTC. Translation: CASSVPATSGTVGTEQYF.

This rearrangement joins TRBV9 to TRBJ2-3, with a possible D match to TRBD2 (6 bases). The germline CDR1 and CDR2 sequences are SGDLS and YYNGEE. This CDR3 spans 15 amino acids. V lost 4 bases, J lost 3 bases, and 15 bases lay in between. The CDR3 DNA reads TGTGCCAGCAGCCCGGTGGGGGGAGAGACAGATACGCAGTATTTT. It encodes CASSPVGGETDTQYF.

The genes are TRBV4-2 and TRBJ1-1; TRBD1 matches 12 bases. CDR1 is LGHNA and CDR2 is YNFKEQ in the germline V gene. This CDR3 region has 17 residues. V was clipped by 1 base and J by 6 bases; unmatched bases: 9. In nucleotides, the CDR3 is TGTGCCAGCAGCCAAGTGGTGGGACAGGGGGCTGGCGCTGAAGCTTTCTTT. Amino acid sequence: CASSQVVGQGAGAEAFF.

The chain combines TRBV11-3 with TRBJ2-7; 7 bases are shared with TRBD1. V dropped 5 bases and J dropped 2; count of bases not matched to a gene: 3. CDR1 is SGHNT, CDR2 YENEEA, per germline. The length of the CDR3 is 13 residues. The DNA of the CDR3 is TGTGCCAGCAGCATGGGACAGCCCTACGAGCAGTACTTC. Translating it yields CASSMGQPYEQYF.

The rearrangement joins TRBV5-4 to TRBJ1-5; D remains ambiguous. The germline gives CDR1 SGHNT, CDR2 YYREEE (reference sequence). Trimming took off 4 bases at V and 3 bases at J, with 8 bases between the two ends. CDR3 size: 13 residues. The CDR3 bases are TGTGCCAGCAGCCGCGGGTTCAATCAGCCCCAGCATTTT. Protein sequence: CASSRGFNQPQHF.

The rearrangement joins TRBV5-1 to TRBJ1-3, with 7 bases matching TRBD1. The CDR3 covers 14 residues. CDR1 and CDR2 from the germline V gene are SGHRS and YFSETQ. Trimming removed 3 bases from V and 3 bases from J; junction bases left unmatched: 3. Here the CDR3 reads CASSSGTVGNTIYF. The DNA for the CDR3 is TGCGCCAGCAGCTCGGGGACAGTTGGAAACACCATATATTTT.

The CDR3 protein is CASSPLLGRVGSPLHF. The CDR3 region has the DNA TGTGCCAGCAGTCCTCTCCTGGGCAGGGTCGGTTCACCCCTCCACTTT. The chain links TRBV27 to TRBJ1-6; possible D gene TRBD1, 5 bases. The CDR3 has 16 residues. Germline CDR1 reads MNHEY; CDR2 reads SMNVEV (reference sequence). With 5 bases removed from V and 9 bases from J, the gap between germline ends came to 20 bases.

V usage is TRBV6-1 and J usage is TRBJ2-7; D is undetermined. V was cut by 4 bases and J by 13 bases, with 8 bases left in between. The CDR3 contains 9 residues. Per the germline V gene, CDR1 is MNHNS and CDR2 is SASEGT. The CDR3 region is CASSGRLYF. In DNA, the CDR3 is TGTGCCAGCAGTGGACGACTCTACTTC.

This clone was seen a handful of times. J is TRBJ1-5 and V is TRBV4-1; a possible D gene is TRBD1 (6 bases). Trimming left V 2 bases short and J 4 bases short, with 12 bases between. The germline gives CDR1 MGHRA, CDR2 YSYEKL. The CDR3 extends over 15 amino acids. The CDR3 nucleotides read TGCGCCAGCAGCCAAACAGGGTTAGGAAATCAGCCCCAGCATTTT. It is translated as CASSQTGLGNQPQHF.

The CDR3 DNA follows: TGCGCCAGCAGCCAAGGTTCGGGTTCCCGCTCCTATAATTCACCCCTCCACTTT. Protein: CASSQGSGSRSYNSPLHF. The chain carries TRBV4-1 and TRBJ1-6; unclear D gene. The germline V gene has CDR1 MGHRA and CDR2 YSYEKL. This CDR3 is 18 amino acids long. Between the trimmed V and J ends, which lost 1 base and 0 bases, there was a span of 13 bases.

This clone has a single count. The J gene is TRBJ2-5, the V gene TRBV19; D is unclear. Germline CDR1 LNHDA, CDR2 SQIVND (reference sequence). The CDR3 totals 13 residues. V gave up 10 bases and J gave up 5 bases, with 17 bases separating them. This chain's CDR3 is CAKTETFSETQYF. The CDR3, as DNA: TGTGCCAAAACTGAGACATTTTCGGAGACCCAGTACTTC.

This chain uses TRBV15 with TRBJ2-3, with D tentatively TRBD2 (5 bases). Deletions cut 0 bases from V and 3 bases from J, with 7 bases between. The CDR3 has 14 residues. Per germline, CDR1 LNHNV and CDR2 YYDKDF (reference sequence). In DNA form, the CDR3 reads TGTGCCACCAGCAGAGATACGGGAACAGATACGCAGTATTTT. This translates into CATSRDTGTDTQYF.

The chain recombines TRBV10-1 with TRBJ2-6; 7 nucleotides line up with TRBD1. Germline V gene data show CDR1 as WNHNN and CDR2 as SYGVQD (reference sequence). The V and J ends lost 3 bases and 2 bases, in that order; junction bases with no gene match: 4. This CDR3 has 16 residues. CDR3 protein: CASSESGTAGANVLTF. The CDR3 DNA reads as TGCGCCAGCAGTGAATCCGGGACAGCTGGGGCCAACGTCCTGACTTTC.

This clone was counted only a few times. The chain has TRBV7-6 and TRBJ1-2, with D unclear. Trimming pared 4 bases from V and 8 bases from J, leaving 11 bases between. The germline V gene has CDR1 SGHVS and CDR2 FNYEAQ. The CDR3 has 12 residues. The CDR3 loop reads CASSSSAGGYTF. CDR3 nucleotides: TGTGCCAGCAGCTCATCCGCGGGGGGCTACACCTTC.

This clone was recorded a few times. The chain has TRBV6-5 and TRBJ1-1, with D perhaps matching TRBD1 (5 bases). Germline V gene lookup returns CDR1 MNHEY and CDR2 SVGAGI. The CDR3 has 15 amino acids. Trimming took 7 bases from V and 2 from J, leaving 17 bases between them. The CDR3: CASMVAAGGNTEAFF. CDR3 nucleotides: TGTGCCAGCATGGTCGCCGCGGGGGGAAACACTGAAGCTTTCTTT.